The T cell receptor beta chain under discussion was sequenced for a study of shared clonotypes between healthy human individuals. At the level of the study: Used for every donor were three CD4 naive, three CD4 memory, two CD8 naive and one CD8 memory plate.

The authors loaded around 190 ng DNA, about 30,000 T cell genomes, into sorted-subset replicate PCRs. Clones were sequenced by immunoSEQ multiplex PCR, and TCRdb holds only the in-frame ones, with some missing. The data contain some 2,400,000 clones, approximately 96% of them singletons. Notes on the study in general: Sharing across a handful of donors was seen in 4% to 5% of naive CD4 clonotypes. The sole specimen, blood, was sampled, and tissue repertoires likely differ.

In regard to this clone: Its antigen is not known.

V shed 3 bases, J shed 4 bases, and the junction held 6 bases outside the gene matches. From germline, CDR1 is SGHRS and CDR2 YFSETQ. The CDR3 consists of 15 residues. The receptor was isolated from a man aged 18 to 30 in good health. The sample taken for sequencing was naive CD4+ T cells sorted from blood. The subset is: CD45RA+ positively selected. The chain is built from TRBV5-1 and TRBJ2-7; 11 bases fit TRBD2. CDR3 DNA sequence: TGCGCCAGCAGCTGGTCGGGACTAGCGGAATACGAGCAGTACTTC. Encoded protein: CASSWSGLAEYEQYF.